The entry that follows covers one T cell receptor (beta chain) sequence. The data were taken from a study of cytomegalovirus exposure and HLA in healthy donors. Losses at the gene ends were 3 bases for V and 5 bases for J; bases not matched to a gene: 7. Germline V gene data show CDR1 as SGHRS and CDR2 as YFSETQ. The CDR3 covers 14 residues. Profiling relied on immunoSEQ multiplex PCR, and the TCRdb table lists in-frame clones only, not all of them. Here the sample spans roughly 70,000 clones, around 94% being singletons. The origin of this receptor is a man younger than 30 in good health and CMV-seropositive. This chain uses TRBV5-1 with TRBJ2-5; the match to TRBD1 covers 7 bases. Sequencing was carried out using PBMCs. The DNA of the CDR3 is TGCGCCAGCAGCTCCCTAACAGGGGAGGAGACCCAGTACTTC. Translated, it gives CASSSLTGEETQYF.